The present entry profiles one T cell receptor (beta chain) with its context. Its antigen remains unknown. The sample belongs to a study of blood T cells in healthy people across ages. The CDR3 spans 12 residues. The V gene end was trimmed by 4 bases and the J gene end by 11 bases; junction bases not matched to a gene: 6. Germline CDR1 and CDR2: SEHNR and FQNEAQ (reference sequence). General observations from the study: Observed TCR beta diversity showed a strong correlation with the percentage of naive T cells as measured by flow cytometry. The lack of PBMC sorting stopped any conclusive naive versus antigen-experienced comparison.

Alongside a J-beta primer mix, a sample-barcoded 5' primer served in a second PCR lasting roughly 7 to 12 cycles. TCRdb processed the 5' RACE reads anew with MiXCR; each CDR3 protein has one entry. The table has nearly 1 million distinct CDR3 sequences, just over 50% seen once. Caucasian, healthy and from Russia, the donors were aged between about 6 and 90. V and J are TRBV7-9 and TRBJ1-1, with 8 bases that match TRBD1. Sequencing was carried out using blood. The origin of this receptor is a woman aged 55-70 years in good health. The CDR3 DNA follows: TGTGCCAGCAGCTCCGACAGGGGTAAGGCTTTCTTT. Its protein product is CASSSDRGKAFF.